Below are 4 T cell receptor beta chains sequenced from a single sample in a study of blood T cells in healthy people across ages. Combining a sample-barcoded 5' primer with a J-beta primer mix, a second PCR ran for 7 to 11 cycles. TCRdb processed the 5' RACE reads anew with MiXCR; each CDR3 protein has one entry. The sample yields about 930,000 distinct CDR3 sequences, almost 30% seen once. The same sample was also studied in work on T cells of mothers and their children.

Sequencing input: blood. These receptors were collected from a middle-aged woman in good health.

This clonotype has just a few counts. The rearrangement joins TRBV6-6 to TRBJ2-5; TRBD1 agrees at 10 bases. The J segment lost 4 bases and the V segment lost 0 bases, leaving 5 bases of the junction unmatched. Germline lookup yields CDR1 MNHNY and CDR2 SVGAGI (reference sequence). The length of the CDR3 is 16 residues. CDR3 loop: CASSYSRQGASETQYF. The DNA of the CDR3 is TGTGCCAGCAGTTACTCGAGACAGGGGGCTTCAGAGACCCAGTACTTC.

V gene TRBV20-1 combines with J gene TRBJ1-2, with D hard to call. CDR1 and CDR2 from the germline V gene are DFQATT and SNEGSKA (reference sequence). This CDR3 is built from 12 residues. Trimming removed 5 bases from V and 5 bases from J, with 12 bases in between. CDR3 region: CSAALSDYGYTF. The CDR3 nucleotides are TGCAGTGCTGCCCTCTCGGATTATGGCTACACCTTC.

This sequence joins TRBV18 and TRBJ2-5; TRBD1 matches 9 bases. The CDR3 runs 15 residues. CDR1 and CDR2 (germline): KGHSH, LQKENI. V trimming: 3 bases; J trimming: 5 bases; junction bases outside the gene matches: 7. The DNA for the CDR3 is TGTGCCAGCTCACCGTCGGGACAGGGACGGGAGACCCAGTACTTC. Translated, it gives CASSPSGQGRETQYF. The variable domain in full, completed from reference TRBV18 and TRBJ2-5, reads NAGVMQNPRHLVRRRGQEARLRCSPMKGHSHVYWYRQLPEEGLKFMVYLQKENIIDESGMPKERFSAEFPKEGPSILRIQQVVRGDSAAYFCASSPSGQGRETQYFGPGTRLLVL.

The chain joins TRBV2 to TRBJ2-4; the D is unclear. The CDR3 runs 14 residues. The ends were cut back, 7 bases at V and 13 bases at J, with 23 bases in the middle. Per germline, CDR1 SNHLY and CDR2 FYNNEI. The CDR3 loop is CASIGQTLSNEQYF. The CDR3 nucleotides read TGTGCCAGCATCGGGCAGACCCTAAGCAATGAGCAGTACTTC.